The source of this T cell receptor (beta chain) is a study of T cell changes during pregnancy in multiple sclerosis (dated by TCRdb to the late 2010s). In the study overall: The study examined how the T cell repertoire changed over the course of pregnancy in women with multiple sclerosis.

The library was made by the immunoSEQ multiplex PCR assay. Entries here come from immuneACCESS through TCRdb and include only in-frame sequences with V and J called. Some clones fail to appear in such tables; in the studies checked, an unresolved V gene covers under half of the shortfall, and the cause of the remainder is unknown. The sample yields roughly 100,000 clones; about nine tenths were counted once. The ten largest clones capture approximately 1.5% of the sample. V drops 3 bases and J drops 1 base, leaving 19 bases in between. The CDR1 and CDR2 encoded by the germline V gene are SNHLY and FYNNEI. Spanning cysteine to phenylalanine, the CDR3 consists of 19 amino acids. CDR3 DNA only is kept here, 57 bases in frame from base 1. On this clone: Its antigen is still unknown. Per-base quality was not reported, and no clone a single base away is much larger than it.

The material sequenced was peripheral blood, taken after pregnancy. The rearrangement combines TRBV2 with TRBJ2-6, with an unclear D gene assignment. The sequence derives from a female donor with multiple sclerosis, enrolled in a pregnancy study. Here is the DNA: TGTGCCAGCAGTGATTCTAGTTGGGTCTCAAAGTCTGGGGCCAACGTCCTGACTTTC. It codes for CASSDSSWVSKSGANVLTF.